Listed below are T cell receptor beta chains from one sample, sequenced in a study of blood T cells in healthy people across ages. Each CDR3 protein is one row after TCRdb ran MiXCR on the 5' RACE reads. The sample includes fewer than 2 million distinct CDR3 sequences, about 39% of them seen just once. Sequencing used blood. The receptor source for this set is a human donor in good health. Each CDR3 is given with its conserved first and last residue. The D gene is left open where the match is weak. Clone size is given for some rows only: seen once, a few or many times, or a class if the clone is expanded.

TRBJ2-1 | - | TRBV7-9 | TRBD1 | TGTGCCAGCAGCCTTCGAACGACAGGGTTCGAGCAGTTCTTC | CASSLRTTGFEQFF
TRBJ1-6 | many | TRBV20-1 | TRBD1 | TGCAGTGCTAGATCGGACAGGGAGGATTCACCCCTCCACTTT | CSARSDREDSPLHF
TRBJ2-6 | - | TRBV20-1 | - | TGCAGTGCTAGCCGAGGTCCTCGGCCTGCCGGGGCCAACGTCCTGACTTTC | CSASRGPRPAGANVLTF
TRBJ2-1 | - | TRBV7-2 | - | TGTGCCAGCAGCCCGCGGGAATGGGACGAGCAGTTCTTC | CASSPREWDEQFF
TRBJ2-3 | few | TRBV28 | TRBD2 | TGTGCCAGCAGAGGGACTACCGCTACAGATACGCAGTATTTT | CASRGTTATDTQYF
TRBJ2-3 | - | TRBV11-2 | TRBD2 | TGTGCCAGCAGCTCCGGACTAGCGGGGGCCGCAGATACGCAGTATTTT | CASSSGLAGAADTQYF
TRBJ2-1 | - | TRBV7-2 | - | TGTGCCAGCAGCCGTGCAGGCCCCAATGAGCAGTTCTTC | CASSRAGPNEQFF
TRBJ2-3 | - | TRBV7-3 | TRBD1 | TGTGCCAGCAGCTTAAAGGACACAGGGGGCTTCTCAGCAGATACGCAGTATTTT | CASSLKDTGGFSADTQYF
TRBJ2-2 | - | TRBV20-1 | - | TGCAGTGCTAGAGTATCCAACGCGAACACCGGGGAGCTGTTTTTT | CSARVSNANTGELFF
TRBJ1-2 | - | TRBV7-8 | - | TGTGCCAGCAGCCTCACTACAATCTATGGCTACACCTTC | CASSLTTIYGYTF
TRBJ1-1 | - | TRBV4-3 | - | TGCGCCAGCAGCCGGGGGACATTGGTTGTGAACACTGAAGCTTTCTTT | CASSRGTLVVNTEAFF
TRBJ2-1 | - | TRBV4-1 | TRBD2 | TGCGCCAGCAGCCATACCGGGACTAGCAATGAGCAGTTCTTC | CASSHTGTSNEQFF
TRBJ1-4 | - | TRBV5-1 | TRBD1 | TGCGCCAGCAGGCCCGGGACAGGTGATCAACTGTTTTTT | CASRPGTGDQLFF
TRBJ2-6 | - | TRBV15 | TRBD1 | TGTGCCACCAGCAGGGGACAGGGGTCTGGGGCCAACGTCCTGACTTTC | CATSRGQGSGANVLTF
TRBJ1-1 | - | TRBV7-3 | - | TGTGCCAGCAGCACCACCGGGCTGGACACTGAAGCTTTCTTT | CASSTTGLDTEAFF
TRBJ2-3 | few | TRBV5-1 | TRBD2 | TGCGCCAGCAGCACTAGACTAGCGGGGATAGAGGCAGATACGCAGTATTTT | CASSTRLAGIEADTQYF
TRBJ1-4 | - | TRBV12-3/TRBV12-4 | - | TGTGCCAGCCGGATGAGCGGGGTGGAAAAACTGTTTTTT | CASRMSGVEKLFF
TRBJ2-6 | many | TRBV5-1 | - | TGCGCCAGCAGCCCCACACGAGGGGACGTCTCTGGGGCCAACGTCCTGACTTTC | CASSPTRGDVSGANVLTF
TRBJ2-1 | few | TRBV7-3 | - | TGTGCCAGCAGCTTAACACCGGAGGCTAATGAGCAGTTCTTC | CASSLTPEANEQFF
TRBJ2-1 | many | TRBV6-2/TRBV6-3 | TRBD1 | TGTGCCAGCAGCCCAGACAGGGGGTACAATGAGCAGTTCTTC | CASSPDRGYNEQFF
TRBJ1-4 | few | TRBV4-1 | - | TGCGCCAGCAGCCAAGATGGGAGGCCTTCTAATGAAAAACTGTTTTTT | CASSQDGRPSNEKLFF
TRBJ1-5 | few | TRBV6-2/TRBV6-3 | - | TGTGCCAGCAGTTACTCCCCCTCGCGGGATGGCAATCAGCCCCAGCATTTT | CASSYSPSRDGNQPQHF
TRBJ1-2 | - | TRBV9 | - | TGTGCCAGCAGCGTAGGTCTGCTTTCAAACCATGGCTACACCTTC | CASSVGLLSNHGYTF
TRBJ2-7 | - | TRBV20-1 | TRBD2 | TGCAGTGCTAGTTATCGCGGGGGGTCCGACGAGCAGTACTTC | CSASYRGGSDEQYF
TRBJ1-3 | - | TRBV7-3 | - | TGTGCCAGCAGTCGGAATTCAGGGTCTGGAAACACCATATATTTT | CASSRNSGSGNTIYF
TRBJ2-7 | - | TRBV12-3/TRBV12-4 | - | TGTGCCAGCAGGTGGGGGGCCTACGAGCAGTACTTC | CASRWGAYEQYF
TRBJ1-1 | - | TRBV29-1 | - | TGCAGCGTTGAAGAGACAGGGAACACTGAAGCTTTCTTT | CSVEETGNTEAFF
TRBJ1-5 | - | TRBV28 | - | TGTGCCAGCACGCGTCCACGGGCAACACGGGGAAATCAGCCCCAGCATTTT | CASTRPRATRGNQPQHF
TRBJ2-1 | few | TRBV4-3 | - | TGCGCCAGCAGCCAAGACCCCCCCTTCGGGGATATTCTCTACAATGAGCAGTTCTTC | CASSQDPPFGDILYNEQFF
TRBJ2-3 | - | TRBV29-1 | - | TGCAGCGTTGATCCGCCTATGGGCACAGATACGCAGTATTTT | CSVDPPMGTDTQYF
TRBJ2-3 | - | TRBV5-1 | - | TGCGCCAGCAGCTTGAATGAAGCGCGGTTGGAAGATACGCAGTATTTT | CASSLNEARLEDTQYF
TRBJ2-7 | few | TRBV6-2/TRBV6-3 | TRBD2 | TGTGCCAGCATAACTAGCGGGGGCTTCTACGAGCAGTACTTC | CASITSGGFYEQYF
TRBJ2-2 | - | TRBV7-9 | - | TGTGCCAGCAGCCCCATACAAGGGTCTGTCGGGGAGCTGTTTTTT | CASSPIQGSVGELFF
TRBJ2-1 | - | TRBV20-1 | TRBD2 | TGCAGTGCTAGGAAGACTAGCGGGGGTCCGAGCTCCTACAATGAGCAGTTCTTC | CSARKTSGGPSSYNEQFF
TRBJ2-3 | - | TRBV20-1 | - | TGCAGTGCTAGAGTCTTGGTCAGCACAGATACGCAGTATTTT | CSARVLVSTDTQYF
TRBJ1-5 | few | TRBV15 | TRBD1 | TGTGCCACCAGCAAAGACAGGGGAAGCTCTCAGCCCCAGCATTTT | CATSKDRGSSQPQHF
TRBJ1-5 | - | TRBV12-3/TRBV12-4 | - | TGTGCCAGCAGTTTCGGGCAGGCTACCCCTTACAGTCAGCCCCAGCATTTT | CASSFGQATPYSQPQHF
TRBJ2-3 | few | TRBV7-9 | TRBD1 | TGTGCCAGCAGCCCAAAAACAGGGGAGAGCACAGATACGCAGTATTTT | CASSPKTGESTDTQYF
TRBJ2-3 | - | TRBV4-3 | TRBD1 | TGCGCCAGCAGCCAAGATAGGGGGCGGACAGATACGCAGTATTTT | CASSQDRGRTDTQYF
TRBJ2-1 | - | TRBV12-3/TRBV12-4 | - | TGTGCCAGCAGTTTACCCGGGGCCCTCTACAATGAGCAGTTCTTC | CASSLPGALYNEQFF
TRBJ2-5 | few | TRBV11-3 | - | TGTGCCAGCAGCTTAAGAGTTGGGGGGCTTCAAGAGACCCAGTACTTC | CASSLRVGGLQETQYF
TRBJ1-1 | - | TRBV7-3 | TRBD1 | TGTGCCAGCAGCCCCTCAGGGGGCTTTGGTACTGAAGCTTTCTTT | CASSPSGGFGTEAFF
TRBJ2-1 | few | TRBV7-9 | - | TGTGCCAGCAGCTTGGCGTGGTTGAATGAGCAGTTCTTC | CASSLAWLNEQFF
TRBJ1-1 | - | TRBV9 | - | TGTGCCAGCAGCGCCTGGGGGGCCGGGGTGAACACTGAAGCTTTCTTT | CASSAWGAGVNTEAFF
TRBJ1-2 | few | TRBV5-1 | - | TGCGCCAGCAGCTCCTTGGCCTCGCAGTCCTATGGCTACACCTTC | CASSSLASQSYGYTF
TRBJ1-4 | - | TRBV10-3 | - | TGTGCCATCAGCCGGGAATTTGCGACTAATGAAAAACTGTTTTTT | CAISREFATNEKLFF
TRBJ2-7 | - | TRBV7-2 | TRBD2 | TGTGCCAGCAGCTCCCAGCGGGGGCGGTACGAGCAGTACTTC | CASSSQRGRYEQYF
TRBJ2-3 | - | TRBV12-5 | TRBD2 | TGTGCTAGTGGTTTGGTACTAGCGGGGAGCACAGATACGCAGTATTTT | CASGLVLAGSTDTQYF
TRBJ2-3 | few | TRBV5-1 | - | TGCGCCAGCAGCTTGGAGGTCAGGGGTCACGCAGATACGCAGTATTTT | CASSLEVRGHADTQYF
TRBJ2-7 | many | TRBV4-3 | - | TGCGCCAGCAGCCAAGACCACGGGTTCCCCTACGAGCAGTACTTC | CASSQDHGFPYEQYF
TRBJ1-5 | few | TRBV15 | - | TGTGCCACCAGCAGAGATCGTGGGGTTAGCAATCAGCCCCAGCATTTT | CATSRDRGVSNQPQHF
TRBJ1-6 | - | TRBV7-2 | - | TGTGCCAGCAGCTATTTGGATTCACCCCTCCACTTT | CASSYLDSPLHF